Listed below are T cell receptor beta chains from one sample, sequenced in a study of beta chain features in type 1 diabetes. The repertoire was sequenced with immunoSEQ multiplex PCR; TCRdb's copy has only in-frame clones and lacks some. The sample yields nearly 700,000 clones, around an eighth seen once. The sequenced material came from naive CD4+ T cells from blood. These receptors were taken from a man younger than 35 with type 1 diabetes. The CDR3 runs from the conserved cysteine through the conserved F or W. D genes are given only for firm matches. Clone size appears in some rows only: once, few, many, or a class for an expanded clone.

clone size: few
CDR3 length: 12
J gene: TRBJ1-1
V gene: TRBV7-3
D gene: NA
CDR3 DNA: TGTGCCAGCAGCGCACCTGGGGCTGAAGCTTTCTTT
CDR3 protein: CASSAPGAEAFF

clone size: NA
CDR3 length: 19
J gene: TRBJ2-7
V gene: TRBV9
D gene: TRBD2
CDR3 DNA: TGTGCCAGCAGCGTAGCGCCCCCGGGACTAGCGGGCCTCTCCTACGAGCAGTACTTC
CDR3 protein: CASSVAPPGLAGLSYEQYF

clone size: NA
CDR3 length: 14
J gene: TRBJ2-5
V gene: TRBV9
D gene: NA
CDR3 DNA: TGTGCCAGCAGCGTTAGCGAACGACGCGAGACCCAGTACTTC
CDR3 protein: CASSVSERRETQYF

clone size: NA
CDR3 length: 12
J gene: TRBJ2-7
V gene: TRBV28
D gene: NA
CDR3 DNA: TGTGCCACCAAGACTAGACACTACGAGCAGTACTTC
CDR3 protein: CATKTRHYEQYF

clone size: NA
CDR3 length: 11
J gene: TRBJ2-7
V gene: TRBV20-1
D gene: NA
CDR3 DNA: TGCAGTGCTAGTGACACTTACGAGCAGTACTTC
CDR3 protein: CSASDTYEQYF

clone size: NA
CDR3 length: 14
J gene: TRBJ1-6
V gene: TRBV6-5
D gene: NA
CDR3 DNA: TGTGCCAGCAGTGAAGGAGGGAATGGTTCACCCCTCCACTTT
CDR3 protein: CASSEGGNGSPLHF

clone size: NA
CDR3 length: 16
J gene: TRBJ1-4
V gene: TRBV7-6
D gene: NA
CDR3 DNA: TGTGCCAGCAGCGCGACAGGTTGGGGGGCTAATGAAAAACTGTTTTTT
CDR3 protein: CASSATGWGANEKLFF

clone size: NA
CDR3 length: 14
J gene: TRBJ2-7
V gene: TRBV7-3
D gene: TRBD1
CDR3 DNA: TGTGCCAGCAGCCAAACAGGGGTGACGGTCGAGCAGTACTTC
CDR3 protein: CASSQTGVTVEQYF

clone size: NA
CDR3 length: 15
J gene: TRBJ2-3
V gene: TRBV29-1
D gene: NA
CDR3 DNA: TGCAGCGCAGATTCGGGATTCTCCAGCACAGATACGCAGTATTTT
CDR3 protein: CSADSGFSSTDTQYF

clone size: few
CDR3 length: 14
J gene: TRBJ2-5
V gene: TRBV6-6
D gene: NA
CDR3 DNA: TGTGCCAGCAGGGACAGCGTCATTCAAGAGACCCAGTACTTC
CDR3 protein: CASRDSVIQETQYF

clone size: few
CDR3 length: 13
J gene: TRBJ2-3
V gene: TRBV28
D gene: TRBD2
CDR3 DNA: TGTGCCAGTATCCTAGCGGGGGGAGATACGCAGTATTTT
CDR3 protein: CASILAGGDTQYF

clone size: NA
CDR3 length: 14
J gene: TRBJ2-7
V gene: TRBV6-5
D gene: NA
CDR3 DNA: TGTGCCAGCAGTTACGACGGATACTCCTACGAGCAGTACTTC
CDR3 protein: CASSYDGYSYEQYF

clone size: few
CDR3 length: 13
J gene: TRBJ1-1
V gene: TRBV30
D gene: NA
CDR3 DNA: TGTGCCTGGAGTCTTTCCTTAGGCACTGAAGCTTTCTTT
CDR3 protein: CAWSLSLGTEAFF

clone size: NA
CDR3 length: 15
J gene: TRBJ1-3
V gene: TRBV30
D gene: NA
CDR3 DNA: TGTGCCTGGAGTGTATTTAGGGGTTCTGGAAACACCATATATTTT
CDR3 protein: CAWSVFRGSGNTIYF

clone size: once
CDR3 length: 16
J gene: TRBJ1-1
V gene: TRBV5-6
D gene: NA
CDR3 DNA: TGTGCCAGCAGCTACCTTGGAGAGACAGGAGGCACTGAAGCTTTCTTT
CDR3 protein: CASSYLGETGGTEAFF

clone size: few
CDR3 length: 14
J gene: TRBJ2-1
V gene: TRBV6-4
D gene: NA
CDR3 DNA: TGTGCCAGCAGTGCCTCGGTTAGTGGTTACGAGCAGTTCTTC
CDR3 protein: CASSASVSGYEQFF

clone size: NA
CDR3 length: 16
J gene: TRBJ1-5
V gene: TRBV4-1
D gene: NA
CDR3 DNA: TGCGCCAGCAGCCAAACCCGGGATACTAGCAATCAGCCCCAGCATTTT
CDR3 protein: CASSQTRDTSNQPQHF

clone size: few
CDR3 length: 14
J gene: TRBJ2-1
V gene: TRBV30
D gene: TRBD1
CDR3 DNA: TGTGCCTGGAGGGGACAGGGGGCGACTAGTGAGCAGTTCTTC
CDR3 protein: CAWRGQGATSEQFF

clone size: few
CDR3 length: 15
J gene: TRBJ2-5
V gene: TRBV7-3
D gene: NA
CDR3 DNA: TGTGCCAGCAGCCCCCGATCCACAGGGTTAGAGACCCAGTACTTC
CDR3 protein: CASSPRSTGLETQYF

clone size: NA
CDR3 length: 15
J gene: TRBJ1-1
V gene: TRBV25-1
D gene: TRBD1
CDR3 DNA: TGTGCCAGCAGTAATAGACAGGGGGGTGACACTGAAGCTTTCTTT
CDR3 protein: CASSNRQGGDTEAFF

clone size: few
CDR3 length: 13
J gene: TRBJ2-7
V gene: TRBV29-1
D gene: NA
CDR3 DNA: TGCAGCGTTGGGGACGGAAGCTCCTACGAGCAGTACTTC
CDR3 protein: CSVGDGSSYEQYF

clone size: few
CDR3 length: 13
J gene: TRBJ2-1
V gene: TRBV5-1
D gene: NA
CDR3 DNA: TGCGCCAGCAAAGCAGAGAATTTGAATGAGCAGTTCTTC
CDR3 protein: CASKAENLNEQFF

clone size: few
CDR3 length: 15
J gene: TRBJ1-1
V gene: TRBV19
D gene: NA
CDR3 DNA: TGTGCCAGTAGTAGACTCGGGGATATGAACACTGAAGCTTTCTTT
CDR3 protein: CASSRLGDMNTEAFF

clone size: few
CDR3 length: 12
J gene: TRBJ2-5
V gene: TRBV5-4
D gene: NA
CDR3 DNA: TGTGCCGGAGGACAGAGGCAAGAGACCCAGTACTTC
CDR3 protein: CAGGQRQETQYF

clone size: few
CDR3 length: 12
J gene: TRBJ1-1
V gene: TRBV28
D gene: NA
CDR3 DNA: TGTGTTAGCCGGGGGATGAACACTGAAGCTTTCTTT
CDR3 protein: CVSRGMNTEAFF

clone size: few
CDR3 length: 15
J gene: TRBJ2-3
V gene: TRBV5-1
D gene: NA
CDR3 DNA: TGCGCCAGCAGCTTGGCGGGGGACAGCACAGATACGCAGTATTTT
CDR3 protein: CASSLAGDSTDTQYF

clone size: NA
CDR3 length: 14
J gene: TRBJ1-2
V gene: TRBV6-5
D gene: NA
CDR3 DNA: TGTGCCAGCACCGATCCGGGACCCGCAAGGGGCTACACCTTC
CDR3 protein: CASTDPGPARGYTF

clone size: NA
CDR3 length: 13
J gene: TRBJ1-5
V gene: TRBV7-9
D gene: NA
CDR3 DNA: TGTGCCAGCAGCTTAGAAAACGCTCAGCCCCAGCATTTT
CDR3 protein: CASSLENAQPQHF

clone size: few
CDR3 length: 15
J gene: TRBJ2-7
V gene: TRBV30
D gene: NA
CDR3 DNA: TGTGCCTGGAGCCGAGGCGGGACCAACTCCTACGAGCAGTACTTC
CDR3 protein: CAWSRGGTNSYEQYF

clone size: NA
CDR3 length: 12
J gene: TRBJ1-2
V gene: TRBV29-1
D gene: NA
CDR3 DNA: TGCAGCGTTGGGTCTGATTACTATGGCTACACCTTC
CDR3 protein: CSVGSDYYGYTF

clone size: NA
CDR3 length: 17
J gene: TRBJ2-3
V gene: TRBV15
D gene: NA
CDR3 DNA: TGTGCCACCAGCAGAGATAGTACGGGGGGCCGCACAGATACGCAGTATTTT
CDR3 protein: CATSRDSTGGRTDTQYF

clone size: few
CDR3 length: 16
J gene: TRBJ2-3
V gene: TRBV4-1
D gene: NA
CDR3 DNA: TGCGCCAGCAGCCAAGGGCACCAGTGGGGCACAGATACGCAGTATTTT
CDR3 protein: CASSQGHQWGTDTQYF

clone size: few
CDR3 length: 12
J gene: TRBJ2-5
V gene: TRBV6-5
D gene: NA
CDR3 DNA: TGTGCCAGCAGTCATGGTTTAGAGACCCAGTACTTC
CDR3 protein: CASSHGLETQYF

clone size: NA
CDR3 length: 14
J gene: TRBJ2-2
V gene: TRBV9
D gene: NA
CDR3 DNA: TGTGCCAGCAGCGTAGGCCCCGGCACCGGGGAGCTGTTTTTT
CDR3 protein: CASSVGPGTGELFF

clone size: few
CDR3 length: 11
J gene: TRBJ2-7
V gene: TRBV20-1
D gene: NA
CDR3 DNA: TGCAGTGCGGGGGCAAGGTACGAGCAGTACTTC
CDR3 protein: CSAGARYEQYF

clone size: NA
CDR3 length: 13
J gene: TRBJ1-4
V gene: TRBV11-2
D gene: NA
CDR3 DNA: TGTGCCAGCAGCACCACAACTAATGAAAAACTGTTTTTT
CDR3 protein: CASSTTTNEKLFF